This TCR beta chain comes out of a study of T cell changes during pregnancy in multiple sclerosis. Germline V CDR1 and CDR2: MNHEY, SMNVEV (reference sequence). The CDR3 is 14 residues long. V lost 5 bases and J lost 2; bases outside the gene matches: 2. TCRdb's copy holds only in-frame clones and misses some; the assay was immunoSEQ multiplex PCR. In the table there are 20,000 to 25,000 clones, 85% of which are singletons. Sequenced material: CD8+ T cells from peripheral blood mononuclear cells, taken in the first trimester of pregnancy. The receptor's source is a female donor in good health, enrolled as a control in a pregnancy study. The V call is TRBV27, the J call TRBJ1-4; 7 bases line up with TRBD1. The CDR3 sequence: CASSLQGTNEKLFF. The CDR3 DNA reads as TGTGCCAGCAGTCTACAGGGGACTAATGAAAAACTGTTTTTT. The full variable domain, its missing parts supplied by reference TRBV27 and TRBJ1-4, is EAQVTQNPRYLITVTGKKLTVTCSQNMNHEYMSWYRQDPGLGLRQIYYSMNVEVTDKGDVPEGYKVSRKEKRNFPLILESPSPNQTSLYFCASSLQGTNEKLFFGSGTQLSVL.